The rows below give T cell receptor beta chains drawn from one sample of a study of radiotherapy plus CTLA-4 blockade in lung cancer. Profiling relied on immunoSEQ multiplex PCR, and the TCRdb table lists in-frame clones only, not all of them. The repertoire holds about 82,000 clones, with roughly 78% as singletons. This sample comprised peripheral blood, obtained from a patient treated with radiotherapy plus ipilimumab. The receptors stem from a human donor with non-small cell lung cancer that progressed on radiotherapy plus ipilimumab. The CDR3 runs from the conserved cysteine through the conserved F or W. The D gene is left open where the match is weak. Expanded clones are given a class, and other clones once, few, many or no size at all.

-	-	TRBV5-8	TRBJ1-5	CASSRYAGQPQHF	TGTGCCAGCAGCCGCTACGCGGGTCAGCCCCAGCATTTT
few	-	TRBV29-1	TRBJ2-7	CSVRDGTYEQYF	TGCAGCGTTCGGGACGGGACCTACGAGCAGTACTTC
-	-	TRBV28	TRBJ1-1	CASSPQGGRAFF	TGTGCCAGCAGTCCCCAGGGAGGTAGGGCTTTCTTT
few	TRBD1	TRBV2	TRBJ2-5	CASNVQGVETQYF	TGTGCCAGCAACGTCCAGGGGGTGGAGACCCAGTACTTC
-	TRBD1	TRBV11-3	TRBJ1-1	CASRDRGQNLNTEAFF	TGTGCCAGCAGGGACAGGGGCCAAAACTTGAACACTGAAGCTTTCTTT
-	-	TRBV7-8	TRBJ2-7	CASSLGNREIGYF	TGTGCCAGCAGCTTAGGGAACAGGGAAATTGGATACTTC
-	-	TRBV28	TRBJ2-3	CASSPDSYTDTQYF	TGTGCCAGCAGTCCTGACAGCTACACAGATACGCAGTATTTT
few	TRBD2	TRBV2	TRBJ2-1	CASSEAARSGRHSIFNEQFF	TGTGCCAGCAGTGAAGCGGCGAGGAGCGGGAGGCACTCGATATTTAATGAGCAGTTCTTC
-	TRBD1	TRBV18	TRBJ2-7	CASSPRDSPYEQYF	TGTGCCAGCTCCCCCCGGGACAGCCCCTACGAGCAGTACTTC
-	TRBD2	TRBV5-4	TRBJ2-2	CASSLGGLAGDGELFF	TGTGCCAGCAGCTTGGGGGGACTAGCGGGAGATGGGGAGCTGTTTTTT
few	TRBD1	TRBV19	TRBJ2-7	CASSTDRGYEQYF	TGTGCCAGTAGTACGGACAGGGGGTACGAGCAGTACTTC
medium-sized	-	TRBV7-8	TRBJ1-2	CASSLDVVTGYGYTF	TGTGCCAGCAGCTTAGATGTCGTAACGGGCTATGGCTACACCTTC
-	TRBD1	TRBV7-9	TRBJ2-7	CASSRGQYSYEQYF	TGTGCCAGCAGCCGGGGACAGTACTCCTACGAGCAGTACTTC
once	-	TRBV7-9	TRBJ2-7	CASSSTGSGEQYF	TGTGCCAGCAGCTCCACAGGATCCGGCGAGCAGTACTTC
once	TRBD2	TRBV4-1	TRBJ2-5	CASSQDPAGGPQTQYF	TGCGCCAGCAGCCAAGATCCAGCGGGAGGGCCCCAGACCCAGTACTTC
-	-	TRBV7-6	TRBJ1-5	CASSLNTYQPQHF	TGTGCCAGCAGCTTAAATACCTATCAGCCCCAGCATTTT
-	TRBD1	TRBV12-5	TRBJ2-3	CASGLALGQMTPDTQYF	TGTGCTAGTGGTTTGGCCTTGGGACAGATGACCCCAGATACGCAGTATTTT
-	TRBD1	TRBV7-9	TRBJ1-1	CAGRTGPNTEAFF	TGTGCCGGACGGACAGGGCCGAACACTGAAGCTTTCTTT
-	-	TRBV4-2	TRBJ2-2	CASSQGSFTEYTGELFF	TGTGCCAGCAGCCAAGGGTCGTTTACGGAATACACCGGGGAGCTGTTTTTT
-	-	TRBV9	TRBJ2-7	CASSVGTGTYEQYF	TGTGCCAGCAGCGTCGGGACTGGGACCTACGAGCAGTACTTC
-	-	TRBV28	TRBJ2-7	CAHGRHEQYF	TGTGCCCATGGACGCCACGAGCAGTACTTC
-	-	TRBV27	TRBJ2-2	CASSLSWAGELFF	TGTGCCAGCAGTTTATCCTGGGCCGGGGAGCTGTTTTTT
-	-	TRBV5-1	TRBJ2-5	CASSIGGRSETQYF	TGCGCCAGCAGCATCGGAGGACGCTCGGAGACCCAGTACTTC
few	TRBD1	TRBV28	TRBJ2-5	CASSYRTGRQETQYF	TGTGCCAGCAGCTATCGGACAGGCCGACAAGAGACCCAGTACTTC
-	TRBD2	TRBV27	TRBJ2-2	CASGRAGGGGELFF	TGTGCCAGCGGGAGGGCCGGTGGAGGCGGGGAGCTGTTTTTT
once	-	TRBV28	TRBJ2-7	CASSLDSLSSYEQYF	TGTGCCAGCAGTTTGGACTCCTTATCCTCCTACGAGCAGTACTTC
-	-	TRBV6-1	TRBJ1-1	CASSVTANTEAFF	TGTGCCAGCAGTGTTACAGCGAACACTGAAGCTTTCTTT
-	-	TRBV28	TRBJ2-2	CASSPYTGELFF	TGTGCCAGCTCCCCGTACACCGGGGAGCTGTTTTTT
-	-	TRBV10-3	TRBJ2-2	CAINLQGNTGELFF	TGTGCCATCAATCTCCAGGGGAACACCGGGGAGCTGTTTTTT
-	TRBD2	TRBV19	TRBJ2-7	CASSPGGLGWKEQYF	TGTGCCAGTAGTCCCGGGGGACTAGGGTGGAAGGAGCAGTACTTC
-	-	TRBV2	TRBJ2-5	CASSLRGDRRAQYF	TGTGCCAGCAGTCTCAGGGGCGACCGGAGAGCCCAGTACTTC
-	-	TRBV6-6	TRBJ2-5	CASSYSWGGETQYF	TGTGCCAGCAGTTACTCTTGGGGAGGTGAGACCCAGTACTTC
-	-	TRBV7-9	TRBJ2-1	CASSLGAGSYNEQFF	TGTGCCAGCAGCTTAGGGGCGGGCTCTTACAATGAGCAGTTCTTC
-	-	TRBV11-1	TRBJ2-1	CASSPSEWLGHNEQFF	TGTGCCAGCAGCCCTTCCGAGTGGTTGGGGCACAATGAGCAGTTCTTC
few	-	TRBV2	TRBJ2-1	CASSDSLGWGNNEQFF	TGTGCCAGCAGTGATTCGCTAGGGTGGGGGAACAATGAGCAGTTCTTC
-	-	TRBV28	TRBJ2-5	CASSWGPLEETQYF	TGTGCCAGCAGTTGGGGACCCCTTGAGGAGACCCAGTACTTC
-	TRBD1	TRBV7-9	TRBJ2-7	CASSFSGGSEQYF	TGTGCCAGCAGCTTTTCAGGGGGCTCCGAGCAGTACTTC
-	-	TRBV4-2	TRBJ2-1	CASSPQEGTLINEQFF	TGTGCCAGCAGCCCCCAAGAAGGGACCCTCATCAATGAGCAGTTCTTC
-	-	TRBV5-1	TRBJ1-4	CASSFMGPPNEKLFF	TGCGCCAGCAGCTTCATGGGGCCCCCTAATGAAAAACTGTTTTTT
-	-	TRBV5-1	TRBJ1-4	CASSLAPVGANEKLFF	TGCGCCAGCAGCTTGGCCCCGGTGGGGGCTAATGAAAAACTGTTTTTT
-	-	TRBV29-1	TRBJ2-5	CSVEDLTASYQETQYF	TGCAGCGTTGAAGACTTAACAGCCTCCTACCAAGAGACCCAGTACTTC
-	-	TRBV7-6	TRBJ1-1	CASSAGAGNTEAFF	TGTGCCAGCAGCGCGGGGGCTGGGAACACTGAAGCTTTCTTT
few	-	TRBV28	TRBJ1-5	CASSPFGGNNQPQHF	TGTGCCAGCAGTCCTTTTGGGGGCAACAATCAGCCCCAGCATTTT
-	TRBD2	TRBV4-1	TRBJ2-7	CASSQTSSLGEQYF	TGCGCCAGCAGCCAGACTAGCTCCCTAGGGGAGCAGTACTTC
-	-	TRBV15	TRBJ1-1	CATSAARTANTEAFF	TGTGCCACCAGCGCCGCCCGGACAGCGAACACTGAAGCTTTCTTT
-	-	TRBV9	TRBJ1-2	CASSLSNYGYTF	TGTGCCAGCAGCCTATCCAACTATGGCTACACCTTC
-	-	TRBV6-1	TRBJ1-5	CASSEVRSNQPQHF	TGTGCCAGCAGTGAAGTTAGGAGCAATCAGCCCCAGCATTTT
-	-	TRBV5-1	TRBJ1-2	CASRSQTGLGYGYTF	TGCGCCAGCAGATCCCAGACAGGTCTAGGCTATGGCTACACCTTC